Below, 28 T cell receptor beta chains from the same sample are listed, as sequenced in a study of blood T cell repertoires in COVID-19. Sequenced by immunoSEQ multiplex PCR; TCRdb stores in-frame clones only, minus some. The sample lists 380,000 or so clones, 87% seen once, with approximately 1.3% in the top ten. Sequences were obtained from PBMCs or T cells enriched from blood (not recorded which). The receptors originated from a man aged 25 to 40 who had recovered from COVID-19.

With respect to this clone: Germline is not matched at one junction end, which may reflect a read error. V gene TRBV6-1 combines with J gene TRBJ2-1; 7 positions agree with TRBD2. Per the germline V gene, CDR1 is MNHNS and CDR2 is SASEGT. The CDR3 totals 15 residues. Here the CDR3 DNA reads TGTGCCAGCGGTGAACTCGGGGGGACCTACAATGAGCAGTTCTTC. Its protein is CASGELGGTYNEQFF.

The rearrangement joins TRBV28 to TRBJ2-7, with D tentatively TRBD1 (7 bases). This CDR3 is 15 amino acids long. CDR1 and CDR2 from the germline V gene are MDHEN and SYDVKM. The CDR3 loop reads CALNSQGGGLDEQYF. CDR3 in DNA: TGTGCACTTAACAGCCAGGGGGGCGGACTGGACGAGCAGTACTTC.

The rearrangement uses TRBV3-1 (or the pseudogene TRBV3-2) and TRBJ2-2, with 8 bases lining up with TRBD1. The CDR3 is made up of 13 amino acids. Losses at the gene ends were 6 bases for V and 5 bases for J; bases not matched to a gene: 2. CDR1 and CDR2 (germline): LGHDT, YNNKEL (reference sequence). CDR3 DNA: TGTGCCAGCAGGACAGGGGAAACCGGGGAGCTGTTTTTT. It is translated as CASRTGETGELFF.

A single count supports this clone. J is TRBJ1-5 and V is TRBV7-2; unclear D gene. Germline-derived CDR1 and CDR2 are SGHTA and FQGNSA. Trimming left V 2 bases short and J 4 bases short, with 6 bases between. The CDR3 covers 13 residues. The CDR3: CASSLSINQPQHF. The CDR3 nucleotides are TGTGCCAGCAGCTTATCCATTAATCAGCCCCAGCATTTT.

The genes are TRBV30 and TRBJ2-7; 7 bases align to TRBD1. V trimming: 0 bases; J trimming: 3 bases; junction bases outside the gene matches: 8. The CDR3 is 15 amino acids. Germline V gene data show CDR1 as GTSNPN and CDR2 as SVGIG (reference sequence). CDR3 DNA sequence: TGTGCCTGGAGTGTACAGGGACAGATCGTCTACGAGCAGTACTTC. This sequence encodes CAWSVQGQIVYEQYF.

The chain links TRBV30 to TRBJ2-7; possible D gene TRBD1, 6 bases. The CDR3 contains 13 residues. Trimming removed 5 bases from V and 2 bases from J, with 13 bases in between. CDR1 GTSNPN and CDR2 SVGIG come from the germline V gene (reference sequence). The CDR3 loop is CAWQGPPTYEQYF. CDR3 DNA sequence: TGTGCCTGGCAGGGGCCCCCAACCTACGAGCAGTACTTC.

The gene calls are TRBV11-2 and TRBJ2-3; 10 nucleotides align to TRBD2. The CDR3 has 16 amino acids. V trimming: 4 bases; J trimming: 1 base; junction bases outside the gene matches: 5. In germline, CDR1 is SGHAT, CDR2 FQNNGV. The CDR3 region is CASSWGTSEGTDTQYF. As DNA, the CDR3 is TGTGCCAGCAGCTGGGGGACTAGCGAGGGCACAGATACGCAGTATTTT.

This clone was detected only once. V gene TRBV29-1 combines with J gene TRBJ1-5, with D unresolved. The ends were cut back, 4 bases at V and 4 bases at J, with 11 bases in the middle. CDR1 SQVTM and CDR2 ANQGSEA come from the germline V gene. This CDR3 is 13 amino acids long. The CDR3, as DNA: TGCAGCGTTGGTTTGGGAGTGAATCAGCCCCAGCATTTT. Translation gives CSVGLGVNQPQHF.

This clone occurred a few times. J is TRBJ1-5 and V is TRBV27, with D perhaps matching TRBD1 (5 bases). Trimming took 4 bases from V and 1 from J, leaving 8 bases between them. The CDR3 sequence is 14 residues long. CDR1 MNHEY and CDR2 SMNVEV come from the germline V gene (reference sequence). The CDR3, as DNA: TGTGCCAGCAGTTCTCGGGGGAGCAATCAGCCCCAGCATTTT. Translated, it gives CASSSRGSNQPQHF.

J is TRBJ2-1 and V is TRBV3-1 (or the pseudogene TRBV3-2); D is perhaps TRBD2 (6 bases). This CDR3 spans 15 amino acids. V was shortened by 0 bases and J by 8 bases, with 14 bases between the two germline ends. The V gene's germline CDR1 is LGHDT and CDR2 YNNKEL (reference sequence). CDR3 region: CASSQDPSGRDEQFF. CDR3 nucleotide sequence: TGTGCCAGCAGCCAAGATCCCAGCGGGCGCGATGAGCAGTTCTTC.

V and J are TRBV5-1 and TRBJ2-3, with 9 nucleotides matching TRBD1. Trimming cost V 3 bases and J 4 bases; bases outside gene matches: 6. Germline V CDR1 and CDR2: SGHRS, YFSETQ. This CDR3 comprises 15 residues. This CDR3 reads CASSSAGTGPDTQYF. The DNA for the CDR3 is TGCGCCAGCAGCTCCGCCGGGACAGGGCCAGATACGCAGTATTTT.

This clone appeared a few times. The chain is built from TRBV6-5 and TRBJ1-4, with TRBD1 matching over 7 bases. V trimming: 5 bases; J trimming: 6 bases; junction bases outside the gene matches: 6. This CDR3 contains 14 residues. Germline V gene lookup returns CDR1 MNHEY and CDR2 SVGAGI. The CDR3 region is CASSRTGPYEKLFF. The CDR3 nucleotides are TGTGCCAGCAGTCGGACAGGACCCTATGAAAAACTGTTTTTT.

J is TRBJ1-2 and V is TRBV3-1 (or the pseudogene TRBV3-2); D may be TRBD1 (5 bases). Trimming took 1 base from V and 1 from J, leaving 13 bases between them. Germline loops: CDR1 LGHDT, CDR2 YNNKEL (reference sequence). This CDR3 region has 16 residues. The CDR3 here is CASSQGKQEFNYGYTF. CDR3 in DNA: TGTGCCAGCAGCCAAGGTAAACAGGAATTTAACTATGGCTACACCTTC.

A note on this clone: This sample also contains other DNA sequences that code for the same CDR3. The rearrangement joins TRBV11-2 to TRBJ2-3; D unclear. Germline V gives CDR1 SGHAT, CDR2 FQNNGV. Deletions cut 5 bases from V and 3 bases from J, with 6 bases between. This CDR3 has 12 amino acids. The CDR3 protein is CASSPSTDTQYF. CDR3 DNA: TGTGCCAGCAGCCCGTCTACAGATACGCAGTATTTT.

The chain carries TRBV6-2 or TRBV6-3 and TRBJ1-2; no definite D call. There are 13 residues in the CDR3. Trimming left V 4 bases short and J 2 bases short, with 8 bases between. CDR1 is MNHEY and CDR2 is SVGEGT in the germline V gene. CDR3 protein: CASSSPQNYGYTF. The CDR3 bases are TGTGCCAGCAGTTCTCCCCAGAACTATGGCTACACCTTC.

This chain uses TRBV9 with TRBJ2-7; D is perhaps TRBD1 (7 bases). The CDR3 is made up of 14 amino acids. Deletions cut 0 bases from V and 5 bases from J, with 12 bases between. CDR1 is SGDLS, CDR2 YYNGEE, per germline. CDR3 in DNA: TGTGCCAGCAGCGTAGTCGGCAGGGGGGACGAGCAGTACTTC. This gives the protein CASSVVGRGDEQYF.

This rearrangement joins TRBV7-9 to TRBJ2-5; the match to TRBD2 covers 9 bases. Trimming removed 5 bases from V and 4 bases from J; junction bases left unmatched: 8. The V gene's germline CDR1 is SEHNR and CDR2 FQNEAQ (reference sequence). This CDR3 has 15 residues. The CDR3 protein is CASSRMRGGPETQYF. The CDR3 DNA is TGTGCCAGCAGCCGGATGCGGGGGGGCCCAGAGACCCAGTACTTC.

This clone was seen only once. This sequence joins TRBV27 and TRBJ1-1; tentatively, D is TRBD1 (6 bases). This CDR3 contains 14 residues. V was clipped by 2 bases and J by 1 base, with 8 bases between them. Per the germline V gene, CDR1 is MNHEY and CDR2 is SMNVEV (reference sequence). The CDR3 region has the DNA TGTGCCAGCAGTTTACCGGGACAGAACACTGAAGCTTTCTTT. Residues: CASSLPGQNTEAFF.

V usage is TRBV24-1 and J usage is TRBJ1-5, with D maybe TRBD1 (5 bases). Trimming pared 6 bases from V and 2 bases from J, leaving 10 bases between. Germline V gene data show CDR1 as KGHDR and CDR2 as SFDVKD. The CDR3 runs 14 residues. The CDR3 bases are TGTGCCACCAGTCAGGGAGGCGGCAATCAGCCCCAGCATTTT. Protein product: CATSQGGGNQPQHF.

DNA for the CDR3: TGTGCCAGCAGCTTAGAGCGTATGAACACTGAAGCTTTCTTT. It specifies CASSLERMNTEAFF. The chain couples TRBV7-9 to TRBJ1-1; D gene uncertain. The CDR3 is made up of 14 amino acids. V lost 1 base, J lost 0 bases, and 6 bases lay in between. Germline V gene lookup returns CDR1 SEHNR and CDR2 FQNEAQ (reference sequence).

The chain links TRBV30 to TRBJ1-2, with 7 bases matching TRBD1. Germline CDR1 reads GTSNPN; CDR2 reads SVGIG (reference sequence). The junction had 11 bases not matched to a gene; V was cut back by 2 bases and J by 8 bases. The CDR3 extends over 14 amino acids. The chain's CDR3 is CAWSQNRGTGGYTF. In DNA, the CDR3 is TGTGCCTGGAGTCAAAACAGGGGCACGGGGGGCTACACCTTC.

The chain links TRBV7-6 to TRBJ1-4; no definite D call. V lost 1 base to trimming and J lost 5 bases, with 17 bases between them. Germline CDR1 reads SGHVS; CDR2 reads FNYEAQ. CDR3 length equals 17 residues. The CDR3 nucleotides read TGTGCCAGCAGCTTAGTCCCGCGAGGGCAGTCAAATGAAAAACTGTTTTTT. Protein: CASSLVPRGQSNEKLFF.

This chain uses TRBV7-2 with TRBJ1-1; 8 bases line up with TRBD1. CDR1 and CDR2 (germline): SGHTA, FQGNSA. J lost 9 bases, V lost 3 bases, and 6 bases had no gene match. This CDR3 is 13 amino acids long. The DNA of the CDR3 is TGTGCCAGCAGCTTTGAGAACAGGGGGAAAGCTTTCTTT. Its translation is CASSFENRGKAFF.

V is TRBV4-1 and J is TRBJ1-2; 7 bases map to TRBD1. The CDR3 is 15 amino acids. Per the germline V gene, CDR1 is MGHRA and CDR2 is YSYEKL. V dropped 4 bases and J dropped 4; count of bases not matched to a gene: 9. The CDR3 is CASSPGGFRGYGYTF. Written as DNA, the CDR3 is TGCGCCAGCAGCCCAGGGGGTTTTCGGGGCTATGGCTACACCTTC.

The CDR3 spells CASGLPLPTGSNTGELFF. The CDR3, as DNA: TGTGCTAGTGGTTTGCCCCTCCCGACAGGTTCGAACACCGGGGAGCTGTTTTTT. This chain connects TRBV12-5 to TRBJ2-2; a weak D match, TRBD1 (6 bases). Germline CDR1 LGHNT, CDR2 FRNRAP. V lost 2 bases and J lost 0, with 16 bases in between. There are 18 residues in the CDR3. Looking up the rest from reference TRBV12-5 and TRBJ2-2 gives the full variable domain: DARVTQTPRHKVTEMGQEVTMRCQPILGHNTVFWYRQTMMQGLELLAYFRNRAPLDDSGMPKDRFSAEMPDATLATLKIQPSEPRDSAVYFCASGLPLPTGSNTGELFFGEGSRLTVL.

The CDR3 here is CASSINPRQGETEAFF. In DNA form, the CDR3 reads TGTGCCAGTAGTATAAACCCAAGACAGGGAGAGACTGAAGCTTTCTTT. The chain is built from TRBV19 and TRBJ1-1, with 7 bases lining up with TRBD1. Germline lookup yields CDR1 LNHDA and CDR2 SQIVND (reference sequence). The CDR3 runs to 16 residues. J lost 5 bases, V lost 2 bases, and 11 bases had no gene match.

This chain connects TRBV5-1 to TRBJ1-1, with 9 bases fitting TRBD1. Losses at the gene ends were 4 bases for V and 3 bases for J; bases not matched to a gene: 10. Looked up from germline, CDR1 is SGHRS and CDR2 is YFSETQ. This CDR3 spans 16 amino acids. The chain's CDR3 is CASSGWTGERDTEAFF. DNA for the CDR3: TGCGCCAGCAGCGGTTGGACAGGGGAGAGGGACACTGAAGCTTTCTTT.

The rearrangement uses TRBV21-1 and TRBJ1-4; the listed D gene, TRBD1, was not tested against the DNA. TRBV21-1 is termed a pseudogene. This CDR3 comprises 14 residues. CDR3 nucleotide sequence: TGTGCCAGCACACACGGACACACTAACGAAAAACTGTTTTTT. It yields the protein CASTHGHTNEKLFF.